This T cell receptor beta chain is from a study of T-cell memory formation after mild COVID-19. Germline CDR1 is KGHDR and CDR2 is SFDVKD. Between the trimmed V and J ends, which lost 6 bases and 5 bases, there was a span of 9 bases. The CDR3 is made up of 12 amino acids. TCRdb re-derived calls from the 5' RACE reads in MiXCR, one entry per CDR3 protein. The sample shows roughly 100,000 distinct CDR3 sequences, about an eighth of them seen only once. The sequenced sample was PBMCs or a T cell subset sorted from them (not recorded which). The TCR sequence derives from an adult woman who had mild COVID-19 (a few samples of this study predate the infection). Cell type and time point are not known. The rearrangement uses TRBV24-1 and TRBJ2-5; D possibly corresponds to TRBD2 (5 bases). CDR3 nucleotides: TGTGCCACCAGTACGAGAGGGGAGACCCAGTACTTC. This sequence encodes CATSTRGETQYF.